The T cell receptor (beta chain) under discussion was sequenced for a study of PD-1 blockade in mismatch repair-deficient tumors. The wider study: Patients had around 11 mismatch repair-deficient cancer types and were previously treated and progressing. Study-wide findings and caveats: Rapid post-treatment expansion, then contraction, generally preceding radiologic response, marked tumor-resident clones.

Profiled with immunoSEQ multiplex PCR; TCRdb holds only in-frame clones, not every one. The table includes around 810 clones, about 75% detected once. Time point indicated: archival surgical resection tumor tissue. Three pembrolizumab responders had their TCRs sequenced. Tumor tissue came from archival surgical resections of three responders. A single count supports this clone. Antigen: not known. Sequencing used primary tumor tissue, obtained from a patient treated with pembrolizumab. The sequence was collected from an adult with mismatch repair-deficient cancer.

The CDR3 loop is CASSSGLAGVAQETQYF. In DNA form, the CDR3 reads TGTGCCAGCAGCTCTGGACTAGCGGGAGTAGCGCAAGAGACCCAGTACTTC. V gene TRBV5-4 combines with J gene TRBJ2-5; 13 bases match TRBD2. This CDR3 has 17 residues. Germline V lookup: CDR1 SGHNT, CDR2 YYREEE (reference sequence). J gave up 2 bases and V 3 bases, and 7 bases lay outside the gene matches.